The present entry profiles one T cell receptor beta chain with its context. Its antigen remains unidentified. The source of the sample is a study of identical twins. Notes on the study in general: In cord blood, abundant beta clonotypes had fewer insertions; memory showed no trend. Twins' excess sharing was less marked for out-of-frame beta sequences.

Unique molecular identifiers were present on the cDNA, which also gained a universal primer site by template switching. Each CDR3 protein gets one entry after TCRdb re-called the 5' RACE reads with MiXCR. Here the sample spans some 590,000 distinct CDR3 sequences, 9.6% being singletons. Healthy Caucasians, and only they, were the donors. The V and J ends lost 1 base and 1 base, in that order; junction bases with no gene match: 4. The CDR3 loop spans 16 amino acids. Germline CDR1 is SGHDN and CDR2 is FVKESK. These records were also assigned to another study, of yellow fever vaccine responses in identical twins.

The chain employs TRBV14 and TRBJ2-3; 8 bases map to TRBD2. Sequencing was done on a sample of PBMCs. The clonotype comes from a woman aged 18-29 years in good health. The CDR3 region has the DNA TGTGCCAGCAGCCAAGGAGCGCGGGGGGGCACAGATACGCAGTATTTT. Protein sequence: CASSQGARGGTDTQYF.